This T cell receptor (beta chain) originates from a study of blood T cell repertoires in COVID-19. The overall study: The origin of the acute and convalescent COVID-19 samples was the United States, Italy and Spain. From T cells, B-cell-depleted T cells, or PBMCs came the material, which was cDNA or gDNA.

In the study's own analysis: Reference gene primer amplification gave nucleated cell count estimates. Clones were read by immunoSEQ multiplex PCR, and TCRdb kept only the in-frame ones, dropping some. For V, J and clone size, that table is used; D and trimming come from the DNA. Of over 30,000 clones detected, approximately 90% appear once; the ten largest clones hold under 6%. Trimming took 4 bases from V and 4 from J, leaving 10 bases between them. Germline CDR1 reads LGHNA; CDR2 reads YNFKEQ. The CDR3 totals 13 residues. The chain uses TRBV4-2 and TRBJ1-1; D perhaps matches TRBD1 (5 bases). The sequencing input was peripheral blood. The sequence came from a human donor in a cohort sampled during active COVID-19. The CDR3 is CASSPGGLTEAFF. DNA for the CDR3: TGTGCCAGCAGCCCCGGGGGACTCACTGAAGCTTTCTTT.